These 5 T cell receptor beta chains share one sample of origin, sequenced in a study of response to subunit inactivated influenza vaccine. TCRdb re-derived calls from the RT-PCR reads in MiXCR, one entry per CDR3 protein. The sample lists under 800,000 distinct CDR3 sequences, around 13% occurring once. The specimen comprised PBMCs from blood, sampled around two weeks before vaccination. Receptors originate from a man in his fifties or sixties who received an inactivated influenza vaccine.

The CDR3 nucleotides are TGCGCCAGCAGCTTGGGGCAGGGAGGATCCGGGGAGCTGTTTTTT. It is translated as CASSLGQGGSGELFF. The rearrangement uses TRBV5-1 and TRBJ2-2, with D possibly being TRBD2 (6 bases). Trimming stripped 0 bases from V and 6 bases from J, with 12 bases between. Germline values: CDR1 SGHRS, CDR2 YFSETQ. CDR3 length equals 15 residues.

J is TRBJ2-3 and V is TRBV20-1, with D possibly TRBD1 on 6 matching bases. Trimming cost V 5 bases and J 4 bases, with 19 bases left between them. CDR3 length: 15 amino acids. CDR1 and CDR2 (germline): DFQATT, SNEGSKA (reference sequence). The CDR3 protein is CSAPPRQGWSDTQYF. In DNA, the CDR3 is TGCAGTGCTCCACCCCGCCAGGGGTGGTCAGATACGCAGTATTTT.

The chain couples TRBV20-1 to TRBJ2-7; 8 bases agree with TRBD2. Germline assignment: CDR1 DFQATT and CDR2 SNEGSKA (reference sequence). J was trimmed by 0 bases and V by 5 bases; bases with no gene match: 9. The CDR3 consists of 15 residues. In DNA form, the CDR3 reads TGCAGTGCTCTAGCGGGCGGGTCCAGCTCCTACGAGCAGTACTTC. Amino acids: CSALAGGSSSYEQYF.

The chain is built from TRBV18 and TRBJ2-2; TRBD2 matches 11 bases. Germline lookup yields CDR1 KGHSH and CDR2 LQKENI. CDR3 length equals 15 residues. The J segment lost 5 bases and the V segment lost 6 bases, leaving 5 bases of the junction unmatched. This chain's CDR3 is CASSSGLAETGELFF. In DNA form, the CDR3 reads TGTGCCAGCTCGTCGGGACTAGCGGAGACCGGGGAGCTGTTTTTT. Full variable domain (outside the CDR3, taken from reference TRBV18 and TRBJ2-2): NAGVMQNPRHLVRRRGQEARLRCSPMKGHSHVYWYRQLPEEGLKFMVYLQKENIIDESGMPKERFSAEFPKEGPSILRIQQVVRGDSAAYFCASSSGLAETGELFFGEGSRLTVL.

This clonotype was detected only a few times. J is TRBJ2-1 and V is TRBV24-1, with no clear D. CDR3 length: 12 amino acids. The V gene lost 3 bases and the J gene lost 12 bases, with 11 bases spanning the gap. The germline CDR1 and CDR2 sequences are KGHDR and SFDVKD. Here the CDR3 DNA reads TGTGCCACCAGTGATGATACTCCCGGGCAGTTCTTC. Translating it yields CATSDDTPGQFF.